This T cell receptor (beta chain) derives from a study of OX40 agonist ivuxolimab in advanced cancers. The protocol was immunoSEQ multiplex PCR, while the TCRdb copy is restricted to in-frame clones and leaves out a portion. The sample includes tens of thousands of clones, around 85% seen only once; the top ten take over 3%. Germline V gives CDR1 MNHEY, CDR2 SVGAGI. Deletions cut 6 bases from V and 5 bases from J, with 17 bases between. The CDR3 has 15 residues. The source of this sequence is an adult with an advanced solid tumor such as melanoma, head and neck, liver or kidney cancer. The V call is TRBV6-5, the J call TRBJ2-1; weak D call: TRBD2 (5 bases). This specimen consisted of CD4+ or CD8+ T cells sorted from blood, obtained in a trial of the OX40 agonist ivuxolimab. The CDR3 sequence is CASSQLERTNNEQFF. In nucleotides, the CDR3 is TGTGCCAGCAGCCAACTAGAACGAACTAACAATGAGCAGTTCTTC.